Shown below are 26 T cell receptor beta chains from a single sample sequenced in a study of response to subunit inactivated influenza vaccine (dated by TCRdb to about 2018). Library preparation employed RT-PCR. Reads for this sample came from an Illumina HiSeq 2500. TCRdb itself trimmed the public reads at Q25 with fastp, ran MiXCR and retained productive beta chains. Each entry is one CDR3 protein sequence, shown with its most common DNA and genes. The table for this sample lists roughly 460,000 distinct CDR3 sequences; approximately 10% of them were counted only once. The top ten hold roughly 12% of the sample. The sample's time point label is to be understood as: around 42 days after influenza vaccine administration. Here the sequenced sample was PBMCs from blood, taken about 6 weeks after vaccination. These receptors all come from a man aged 50-60 years who received an inactivated influenza vaccine. Donor details come from another sample of the same person, matched by shared clones.

In this sample, this clonotype turned up a few times. The rearrangement uses TRBV7-7 and TRBJ2-3; a possible D gene is TRBD1 (6 bases). The CDR3 has 11 amino acids. Trimming cost V 8 bases and J 4 bases, with 7 bases left between them. CDR1 is SSHAT, CDR2 FNYEAQ, per germline (reference sequence). CDR3 DNA sequence: TGTGCCAGCCCAGGGGCAGATACGCAGTATTTT. Its translation is CASPGADTQYF.

This clonotype turned up a few times. The chain recombines TRBV20-1 with TRBJ2-5; 10 positions match TRBD2. CDR1 and CDR2 (germline): DFQATT, SNEGSKA (reference sequence). Germline trimming cut 3 bases from V and 5 bases from J; bases unmatched to any gene: 6. This CDR3 is 14 amino acids long. The CDR3 is CSASRSGGAETQYF. The DNA of the CDR3 is TGCAGTGCTAGTAGGAGCGGGGGGGCGGAGACCCAGTACTTC.

This clonotype was detected a few times. The genes are TRBV28 and TRBJ1-2, with 8 bases aligning to TRBD1. The CDR3 consists of 14 residues. Unmatched junction bases numbered 11, after V lost 10 bases and J lost 4 bases. The V gene's germline CDR1 is MDHEN and CDR2 SYDVKM. CDR3 in DNA: TGTGCCACCACGATAAACAGGGGGTTCTATGGCTACACCTTC. It codes for CATTINRGFYGYTF.

J is TRBJ2-7 and V is TRBV5-1; a possible D gene is TRBD1 (6 bases). This CDR3 is built from 15 residues. Germline V gene data show CDR1 as SGHRS and CDR2 as YFSETQ. Trimming shortened V by 3 bases and J by 0 bases, and 13 bases separated the two germline ends. The CDR3 loop reads CASSYRAGGSYEQYF. The CDR3 DNA reads TGCGCCAGCAGCTACAGGGCTGGAGGCTCCTACGAGCAGTACTTC.

Many counts were recorded for this clonotype. The V call is TRBV12-3 or TRBV12-4, the J call TRBJ1-1; 7 bases align to TRBD1. The CDR3 runs 14 residues. Trimming took 6 bases from V and 3 from J; bases not matched to a gene: 7. This CDR3 is CASRRQGRDTEAFF. In DNA form, the CDR3 reads TGTGCCAGCAGGCGACAGGGACGGGACACTGAAGCTTTCTTT.

This clonotype was found a few times. The V and J genes are TRBV4-1 and TRBJ2-7; tentative D call: TRBD2 (6 bases). The CDR3 runs 14 residues. The ends were cut back, 6 bases at V and 0 bases at J, with 12 bases in the middle. Germline CDR1 is MGHRA and CDR2 is YSYEKL. The CDR3 is CASRWGVSSYEQYF. In DNA form, the CDR3 reads TGCGCCAGCAGATGGGGGGTTAGCTCCTACGAGCAGTACTTC.

This clonotype occurred a few times. The genes are TRBV5-1 and TRBJ2-3; 8 positions match TRBD2. The CDR3 extends over 15 amino acids. Trimming cost V 7 bases and J 0 bases; bases outside gene matches: 7. The V gene's germline CDR1 is SGHRS and CDR2 YFSETQ. CDR3 sequence: CASARRGASTDTQYF. The DNA for the CDR3 is TGCGCCAGCGCCCGGCGGGGGGCCAGCACAGATACGCAGTATTTT.

This chain links TRBV7-6 with TRBJ2-1; TRBD2 matches at 16 bases. From germline, CDR1 is SGHVS and CDR2 FNYEAQ. There are 18 residues in the CDR3. Trimming removed 4 bases from V and 3 bases from J; junction bases left unmatched: 6. CDR3 bases: TGTGCCAGCAGCTCTGGGACTAGCGGGGGGGCCGTCTACAATGAGCAGTTCTTC. Protein: CASSSGTSGGAVYNEQFF.

This clonotype was counted only a few times. V is TRBV7-9 and J is TRBJ1-5; D remains unclear. Trimming pared 7 bases from V and 0 bases from J, leaving 10 bases between. Per germline, CDR1 SEHNR and CDR2 FQNEAQ (reference sequence). The CDR3 sequence is 14 residues long. For the CDR3, the DNA is TGTGCCAGCACCAGTAGGGTTAGCAATCAGCCCCAGCATTTT. This translates into CASTSRVSNQPQHF. The whole variable domain, filled in from reference TRBV7-9 and TRBJ1-5, reads DTGVSQNPRHKITKRGQNVTFRCDPISEHNRLYWYRQTLGQGPEFLTYFQNEAQLEKSRLLSDRFSAERPKGSFSTLEIQRTEQGDSAMYLCASTSRVSNQPQHFGDGTRLSIL.

To note about this clonotype: Just one base apart from a much larger clone, this may be a read error. V is TRBV29-1 and J is TRBJ2-2; maybe TRBD2 (6 bases). The CDR3 has 15 amino acids. The V gene lost 4 bases and the J gene lost 3 bases, with 15 bases spanning the gap. In germline, CDR1 is SQVTM, CDR2 ANQGSEA. As DNA, the CDR3 is TGCAGCGTTGGACTAGTGGGCCTCCACACCGGGGAGCTGTTTTTT. This translates into CSVGLVGLHTGELFF.

The genes are TRBV5-1 and TRBJ2-7, with 8 bases lining up with TRBD1. Losses at the gene ends were 1 base for V and 4 bases for J; bases not matched to a gene: 7. This CDR3 is built from 15 residues. Germline CDR1 is SGHRS and CDR2 is YFSETQ. The CDR3, as DNA: TGCGCCAGCAGCTTGATTCCAGGACAGGGTTACGAGCAGTACTTC. Its protein is CASSLIPGQGYEQYF.

This clonotype was seen only a few times. V and J are TRBV6-5 and TRBJ2-1; D is possibly TRBD2 (5 bases). Germline CDR1 MNHEY, CDR2 SVGAGI. The CDR3 has 18 amino acids. V dropped 2 bases and J dropped 5 bases, with 22 bases sitting between them. The CDR3 coding sequence is TGTGCCAGCAGTTACGAATCCTCCCTGCTAGCTTCCCACAATGAGCAGTTCTTC. The encoded protein is CASSYESSLLASHNEQFF.

V and J are TRBV20-1 and TRBJ2-7; D gene uncertain. CDR1 is DFQATT, CDR2 SNEGSKA, per germline (reference sequence). This CDR3 is built from 11 residues. V lost 0 bases to trimming and J lost 6 bases, with 6 bases between them. The chain's CDR3 is CSARDRTEQYF. The CDR3 DNA reads TGCAGTGCTAGAGACAGAACCGAGCAGTACTTC.

This clonotype was found a few times. The chain couples TRBV20-1 to TRBJ1-4; possible D gene TRBD1, 5 bases. This CDR3 is 15 amino acids long. The V end lost 2 bases, the J end lost 0 bases, and 10 bases lay between the germline ends. CDR1 DFQATT and CDR2 SNEGSKA come from the germline V gene (reference sequence). CDR3 coding DNA: TGCAGTGCTAGACGGACACCTGCAACTAATGAAAAACTGTTTTTT. Translating gives CSARRTPATNEKLFF.

Many counts were recorded for this clonotype. CDR3 region: CASLSAGGKHEQFF. The CDR3 DNA is TGTGCCAGCCTATCAGCGGGGGGTAAGCATGAGCAGTTCTTC. J is TRBJ2-1 and V is TRBV12-3 or TRBV12-4, with 9 bases matching TRBD2. This CDR3 has 14 residues. The J segment lost 8 bases and the V segment lost 8 bases, leaving 10 bases of the junction unmatched.

This clonotype showed up just a few times. The genes are TRBV5-1 and TRBJ2-5, with 9 bases that match TRBD2. The CDR3 is 14 amino acids. V lost 4 bases and J lost 2; bases outside the gene matches: 3. CDR1 is SGHRS, CDR2 YFSETQ, per germline. CDR3: CASSPSGKQETQYF. Here the CDR3 DNA reads TGCGCCAGCAGCCCTAGCGGGAAACAAGAGACCCAGTACTTC.

This clonotype has a count of ten or more. The genes are TRBV7-8 and TRBJ2-7; the match to TRBD2 covers 11 bases. Trimming took 4 bases from V and 2 from J; bases not matched to a gene: 19. Germline V gene data show CDR1 as SGHVS and CDR2 as FQNEAQ. This CDR3 has 20 residues. The CDR3 DNA follows: TGTGCCAGCAGCTATCCGGGAGGTGGGACTAGCGGCCTTGCTCCCTACGAGCAGTACTTC. Translating gives CASSYPGGGTSGLAPYEQYF.

The V call is TRBV11-2, the J call TRBJ2-7, with unresolved D. Germline V lookup: CDR1 SGHAT, CDR2 FQNNGV. CDR3 size: 13 residues. Trimming shortened V by 5 bases and J by 2 bases, and 10 bases separated the two germline ends. The CDR3 nucleotides are TGTGCCAGCAGCGACGTTCAGACCTACGAGCAGTACTTC. Its translation is CASSDVQTYEQYF.

This clonotype was seen a few times. CDR3: CASTRLTPGGYTF. The CDR3 DNA reads as TGTGCCAGCACCCGTCTTACCCCCGGCGGCTACACCTTC. This chain joins TRBV7-2 and TRBJ1-2; no definite D call. Trimming stripped 7 bases from V and 8 bases from J, with 17 bases between. The CDR3 is 13 amino acids. Germline lookup yields CDR1 SGHTA and CDR2 FQGNSA.

The chain combines TRBV28 with TRBJ2-7, with D perhaps TRBD2 (6 bases). Germline V gene lookup returns CDR1 MDHEN and CDR2 SYDVKM. V lost 6 bases and J lost 3, with 9 bases in between. CDR3 length: 12 amino acids. This CDR3 reads CASRSGDYEQYF. The CDR3 DNA reads as TGTGCCAGCAGGTCGGGGGACTACGAGCAGTACTTC. Full variable domain (outside the CDR3, taken from reference TRBV28 and TRBJ2-7): DVKVTQSSRYLVKRTGEKVFLECVQDMDHENMFWYRQDPGLGLRLIYFSYDVKMKEKGDIPEGYSVSREKKERFSLILESASTNQTSMYLCASRSGDYEQYFGPGTRLTVT.

This clonotype was seen only a few times. This rearrangement joins TRBV13 to TRBJ2-3; TRBD2 matches 11 bases. The J segment lost 6 bases and the V segment lost 6 bases, leaving 11 bases of the junction unmatched. CDR3 length: 16 amino acids. Per germline, CDR1 PRHDT and CDR2 FYEKMQ (reference sequence). CDR3 region: CASSAGTSGLRDTQYF. The CDR3 DNA follows: TGTGCCAGCAGTGCCGGGACTAGCGGCCTTCGGGATACGCAGTATTTT.

This clonotype was seen ten or more times. V and J are TRBV7-9 and TRBJ1-5; possibly TRBD1 for D (5 bases). Germline CDR1 reads SEHNR; CDR2 reads FQNEAQ (reference sequence). This CDR3 has 12 amino acids. V lost 2 bases, J lost 11 bases, and 10 bases lay in between. CDR3 nucleotide sequence: TGTGCCAGCAGCTTATTAGGGGAAGCCCAGCATTTT. It translates to CASSLLGEAQHF.

The table lists this clonotype with a few counts. This chain links TRBV6-5 with TRBJ2-7; TRBD2 agrees at 7 bases. The CDR3 is 15 amino acids. V shed 0 bases, J shed 6 bases, and the junction held 8 bases outside the gene matches. Germline lookup yields CDR1 MNHEY and CDR2 SVGAGI. CDR3 in DNA: TGTGCCAGCAGTTACTCTTTTGGGGGAGGGTTCGAGCAGTACTTC. This codes for CASSYSFGGGFEQYF.

The sample holds many counts of this clonotype. The J gene is TRBJ1-5, the V gene TRBV7-6; 7 bases match TRBD1. V was pared by 1 base and J by 5 bases, with 2 bases of the junction left unmatched. This CDR3 contains 14 residues. Germline V CDR1 and CDR2: SGHVS, FNYEAQ. The CDR3 loop reads CASSLEGAHQPQHF. CDR3 sequence (DNA): TGTGCCAGCAGCTTAGAGGGGGCTCATCAGCCCCAGCATTTT. Together with reference TRBV7-6 and TRBJ1-5, the CDR3 gives the full variable domain: GAGVSQSPRYKVTKRGQDVALRCDPISGHVSLYWYRQALGQGPEFLTYFNYEAQQDKSGLPNDRFSAERPEGSISTLTIQRTEQRDSAMYRCASSLEGAHQPQHFGDGTRLSIL.

This clonotype was seen a few times. The rearrangement uses TRBV10-3 and TRBJ2-7, with 7 bases lining up with TRBD1. Germline V gene lookup returns CDR1 ENHRY and CDR2 SYGVKD. The CDR3 sequence is 15 residues long. The V and J ends lost 4 bases and 2 bases, in that order; junction bases with no gene match: 8. CDR3 loop: CAISGQGGLPYEQYF. The CDR3, as DNA: TGTGCCATCAGTGGACAGGGTGGCCTGCCCTACGAGCAGTACTTC.

The chain carries TRBV2 and TRBJ2-7; 10 bases are a match to TRBD2. The junction had 8 bases not matched to a gene; V was cut back by 10 bases and J by 2 bases. The CDR3 contains 14 residues. Looked up from germline, CDR1 is SNHLY and CDR2 is FYNNEI. The CDR3 spells CAIKTSGTTYEQYF. Written as DNA, the CDR3 is TGTGCCATCAAAACTAGCGGGACTACCTACGAGCAGTACTTC. Filled out from reference TRBV2 and TRBJ2-7, the complete variable domain reads EPEVTQTPSHQVTQMGQEVILRCVPISNHLYFYWYRQILGQKVEFLVSFYNNEISEKSEIFDDQFSVERPDGSNFTLKIRSTKLEDSAMYFCAIKTSGTTYEQYFGPGTRLTVT.